Below are 17 T cell receptor beta chains sequenced from a single sample in a study of vaccination effects on CD4 cells after COVID-19. Sequencing used immunoSEQ multiplex PCR; TCRdb keeps in-frame clones, though not all of them. The repertoire holds approximately 83,000 clones, under 80% seen once, with more than 0.95% in the top ten. These receptors' antigens are unknown. After expansion with viral peptide pools in the ViraFEST assay, antigen-specific CD4+ T cells were sequenced. Following 10 days of culture, CD4+ T cells were isolated. The participants, recipients of two vaccine doses, got either BNT162b2 or mRNA-1273. The starting material was CD4+ T cells from PBMCs cultured with HCoV-OC43 spike peptides, obtained after COVID-19 vaccination. The sample's subset: HCoV-OC43 spike overlapping peptide pool stimulation. All receptors derive from a human donor who received a COVID-19 vaccine.

J is TRBJ2-1 and V is TRBV19; 10 positions agree with TRBD2. The CDR3 loop spans 15 amino acids. Germline trimming cut 5 bases from V and 10 bases from J; bases unmatched to any gene: 11. From germline, CDR1 is LNHDA and CDR2 SQIVND (reference sequence). CDR3 DNA sequence: TGTGCCAGTAGTTTAAGCGGGGGGGGGAGCTGGGAGCAGTTCTTC. It is translated as CASSLSGGGSWEQFF.

The chain is built from TRBV6-5 and TRBJ2-7; 10 bases match TRBD1. Germline trimming cut 6 bases from V and 4 bases from J; bases unmatched to any gene: 6. This CDR3 is 14 amino acids long. Per the germline V gene, CDR1 is MNHEY and CDR2 is SVGAGI. The CDR3 region is CASRSGTGVYEQYV. The CDR3 DNA is TGTGCCAGCAGGTCCGGGACAGGGGTGTACGAGCAGTACGTC.

V gene TRBV30 combines with J gene TRBJ2-3; no reliable D call. Per the germline V gene, CDR1 is GTSNPN and CDR2 is SVGIG (reference sequence). Trimming cost V 0 bases and J 0 bases, with 7 bases left between them. The CDR3 totals 14 residues. CDR3: CAWSVTSSTDTQYF. In nucleotides, the CDR3 is TGTGCCTGGAGTGTAACAAGTAGCACAGATACGCAGTATTTT.

The rearrangement joins TRBV12-2 to TRBJ2-7; TRBD1 is taken as the D call from the table, unchecked against the DNA. TRBV12-2 is a documented pseudogene. The CDR3 is 15 residues long. The CDR3 protein is CASRLRDRVSYEQYV. The DNA for the CDR3 is TGTGCAAGTCGCTTAAGGGACAGGGTCTCCTACGAGCAGTACGTC.

The gene calls are TRBV6-5 and TRBJ2-3; no clear D gene. V was pared by 2 bases and J by 2 bases, with 11 bases between. Germline lookup yields CDR1 MNHEY and CDR2 SVGAGI. The CDR3 sequence is 15 residues long. The chain's CDR3 is CASSYELGSTDTQYF. Written as DNA, the CDR3 is TGTGCCAGCAGTTACGAATTGGGGTCCACAGATACGCAGTATTTT.

V is TRBV5-6 and J is TRBJ1-1; weak D call: TRBD1 (5 bases). Germline loops: CDR1 SGHDT, CDR2 YYEEEE. Deletions cut 7 bases from V and 1 base from J, with 17 bases between. The CDR3 runs to 15 residues. CDR3 region: CASYPVGGANTEAFF. For the CDR3, the DNA is TGTGCCAGCTACCCCGTGGGAGGGGCGAACACTGAAGCTTTCTTT.

This clone appeared a few times. This chain connects TRBV18 to TRBJ2-3; D is perhaps TRBD1 or TRBD2 (5 bases each). V dropped 5 bases and J dropped 0 bases, with 15 bases sitting between them. This CDR3 is 16 amino acids long. The germline CDR1 and CDR2 sequences are KGHSH and LQKENI. CDR3 DNA sequence: TGTGCCAGCTCATCAATCGGGGCATCTAGCACAGATACGCAGTATTTT. This translates into CASSSIGASSTDTQYF.

The chain links TRBV19 to TRBJ2-3, with 12 bases aligning to TRBD2. This CDR3 contains 18 residues. V was clipped by 5 bases and J by 0 bases; unmatched bases: 9. Germline V gene lookup returns CDR1 LNHDA and CDR2 SQIVND (reference sequence). CDR3 DNA sequence: TGTGCCAGTAGTCTAAAGTCTAGCGGGGGGGCTAGCACAGATACGCAGTATTTT. It encodes CASSLKSSGGASTDTQYF. Full variable domain (rest looked up from reference TRBV19 and TRBJ2-3): DGGITQSPKYLFRKEGQNVTLSCEQNLNHDAMYWYRQDPGQGLRLIYYSQIVNDFQKGDIAEGYSVSREKKESFPLTVTSAQKNPTAFYLCASSLKSSGGASTDTQYFGPGTRLTVL.

V usage is TRBV7-3 and J usage is TRBJ2-1; 7 bases align to TRBD2. Germline-derived CDR1 and CDR2 are SGHTA and FQGTGA. The CDR3 covers 13 residues. Trimming removed 8 bases from V and 9 bases from J; junction bases left unmatched: 10. CDR3 sequence: CASGWGGDGEQFF. The CDR3 DNA sequence: TGTGCCAGCGGCTGGGGGGGGGATGGTGAGCAGTTCTTC.

The chain joins TRBV28 to TRBJ1-2; 9 bases align to TRBD1. The CDR3 is 14 amino acids. Losses at the gene ends were 4 bases for V and 4 bases for J; bases not matched to a gene: 4. Per the germline V gene, CDR1 is MDHEN and CDR2 is SYDVKM. CDR3 nucleotide sequence: TGTGCCAGCAGTTCGACAGGGGGTGTCTATGGCTACACCTTC. Its protein is CASSSTGGVYGYTF.

This clone was detected only a few times. The chain couples TRBV19 to TRBJ1-6; 7 bases match TRBD1. This CDR3 has 14 residues. CDR1 is LNHDA, CDR2 SQIVND, per germline (reference sequence). J lost 9 bases, V lost 5 bases, and 7 bases had no gene match. CDR3 in DNA: TGTGCCAGTAGTGGTGACAGGGAGGGTTCACCCCTCCACTTT. Translation gives CASSGDREGSPLHF.

The chain has TRBV19 and TRBJ1-5, with 8 bases fitting TRBD1. V was pared by 7 bases and J by 7 bases, with 6 bases of the junction left unmatched. Germline CDR1 LNHDA, CDR2 SQIVND (reference sequence). The length of the CDR3 is 13 residues. CDR3: CASKDRVDQPQHF. Written as DNA, the CDR3 is TGTGCCAGTAAGGACAGGGTAGACCAGCCCCAGCATTTT.

The CDR3 loop reads CASSDVASTDTQYF. The CDR3 DNA reads as TGTGCCAGCAGTGACGTGGCTAGCACAGATACGCAGTATTTT. This chain joins TRBV2 and TRBJ2-3; D remains ambiguous. This CDR3 is built from 14 residues. CDR1 is SNHLY and CDR2 is FYNNEI in the germline V gene. Between the trimmed V and J ends, which lost 3 bases and 0 bases, there was a span of 7 bases.

Only one count was recorded for this clone. V gene TRBV24-1 combines with J gene TRBJ1-2; D call uncertain. The V end lost 2 bases, the J end lost 7 bases, and 7 bases lay between the germline ends. Germline CDR1 is KGHDR and CDR2 is SFDVKD. The CDR3 has 12 amino acids. The CDR3 spells CATSDWVLGYTF. The CDR3 region has the DNA TGTGCCACCAGTGATTGGGTGCTTGGCTACACCTTC.

This clone was found a few times. The chain couples TRBV7-2 to TRBJ1-2; D unresolved. The V end was cut by 4 bases, the J end by 4 bases, with 10 bases between. This CDR3 is 13 amino acids long. Per germline, CDR1 SGHTA and CDR2 FQGNSA. The CDR3 sequence is CASSSTGVYGYTF. The DNA of the CDR3 is TGTGCCAGCAGCTCCACCGGCGTCTATGGCTACACCTTC.

Written as DNA, the CDR3 is TGCGCCAGCACCAGGGACAGGTACTCCTATAATTCACCCCTCCACTTT. Translation: CASTRDRYSYNSPLHF. The gene calls are TRBV10-2 and TRBJ1-6; 8 bases fit TRBD1. The germline V gene encodes CDR1 WSHSY and CDR2 SAAADI. The CDR3 has 16 residues. V shed 7 bases and J 0 bases; nucleotides not matched to a gene: 5.

J is TRBJ2-3 and V is TRBV27; D is undetermined. Germline lookup yields CDR1 MNHEY and CDR2 SMNVEV (reference sequence). The CDR3 is 13 residues long. V was cut by 3 bases and J by 0 bases, with 4 bases left in between. CDR3 residues: CASSFWSTDTQYF. The DNA of the CDR3 is TGTGCCAGCAGTTTTTGGAGCACAGATACGCAGTATTTT.